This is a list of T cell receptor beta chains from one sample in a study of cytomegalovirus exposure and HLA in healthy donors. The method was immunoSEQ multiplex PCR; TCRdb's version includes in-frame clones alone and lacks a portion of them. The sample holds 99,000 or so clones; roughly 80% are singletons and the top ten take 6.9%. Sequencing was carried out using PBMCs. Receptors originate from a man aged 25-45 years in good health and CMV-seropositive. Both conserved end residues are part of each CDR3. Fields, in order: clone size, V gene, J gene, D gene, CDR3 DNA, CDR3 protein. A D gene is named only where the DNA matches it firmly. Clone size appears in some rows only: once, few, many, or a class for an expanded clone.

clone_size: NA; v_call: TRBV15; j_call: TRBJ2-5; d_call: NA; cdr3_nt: TGTGCCACCAGCAGAGGCGGCCTCCCCGGGTCCCAGTACTTC; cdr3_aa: CATSRGGLPGSQYF
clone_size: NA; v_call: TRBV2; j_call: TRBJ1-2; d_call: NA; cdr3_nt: TGTGCCAGCAGTGAAAGTCGGCAGGGTGATGGCTACACCTTC; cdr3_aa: CASSESRQGDGYTF
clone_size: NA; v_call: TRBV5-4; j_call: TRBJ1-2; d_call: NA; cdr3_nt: TGTGCCAGCAGCTTACCAGTACCCTATGGCTACACCTTC; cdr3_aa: CASSLPVPYGYTF
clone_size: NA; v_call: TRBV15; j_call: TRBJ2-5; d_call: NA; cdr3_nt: TGTGCCACCAGCAGAGTGAGGGTTCCCCAAGAGACCCAGTACTTC; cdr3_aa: CATSRVRVPQETQYF
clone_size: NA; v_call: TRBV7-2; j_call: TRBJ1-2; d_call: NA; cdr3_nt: TGTGCCAGCAGCTTAGCGGCCTCGGGGAACTATGGCTACACCTTC; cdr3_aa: CASSLAASGNYGYTF
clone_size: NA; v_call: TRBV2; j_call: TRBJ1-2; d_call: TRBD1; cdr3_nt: TGTGCCAGCAGTTCCCCCGGACAGGGGGCAGGTGGCTACACCTTC; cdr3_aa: CASSSPGQGAGGYTF
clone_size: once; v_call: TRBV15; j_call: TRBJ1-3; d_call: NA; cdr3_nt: TGTGCCACCAGCAGAGGACAAGAGAACACCATATATTTT; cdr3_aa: CATSRGQENTIYF
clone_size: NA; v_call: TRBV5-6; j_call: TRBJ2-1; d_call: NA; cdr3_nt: TGTGCCAGCAGCTTGGTCGGGGTTGAGCAGTTCTTC; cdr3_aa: CASSLVGVEQFF
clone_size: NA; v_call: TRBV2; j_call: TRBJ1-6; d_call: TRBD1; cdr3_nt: TGTGCCAGCAGTATAACCCTGACAGGGGGGAATAATTCACCCCTCCACTTT; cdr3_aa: CASSITLTGGNNSPLHF
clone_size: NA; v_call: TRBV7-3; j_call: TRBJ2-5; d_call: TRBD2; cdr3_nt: TGTGCCAGCAGCTTACTTCCCCCGGGGACTAGCGGTTCAGAGACCCAGTACTTC; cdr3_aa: CASSLLPPGTSGSETQYF
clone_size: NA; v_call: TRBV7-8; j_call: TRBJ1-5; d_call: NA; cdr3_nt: TGTGCCAGCAGCCTATACAGGGAGAGCAATCAGCCCCAGCATTTT; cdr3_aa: CASSLYRESNQPQHF
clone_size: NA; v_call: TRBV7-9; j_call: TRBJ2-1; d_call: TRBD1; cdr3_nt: TGTGCCAGCCTTCAGGGGGACTACAATGAGCAGTTCTTC; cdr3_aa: CASLQGDYNEQFF
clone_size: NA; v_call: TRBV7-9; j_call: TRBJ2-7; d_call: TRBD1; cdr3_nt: TGTGCCAGCAGCTACCTTGGACAGGGAATTGCCGAGCAGTACTTC; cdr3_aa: CASSYLGQGIAEQYF
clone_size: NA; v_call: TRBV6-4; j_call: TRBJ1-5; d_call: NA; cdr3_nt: TGTGCCAGCAGTGACTCGGGGGGGAATCAGCCCCAGCATTTT; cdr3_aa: CASSDSGGNQPQHF
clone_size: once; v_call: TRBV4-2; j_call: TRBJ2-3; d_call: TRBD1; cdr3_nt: TGTGCCAGCAGCCTACAAAACGGACAGGGCGCCACAGATACGCAGTATTTT; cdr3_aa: CASSLQNGQGATDTQYF
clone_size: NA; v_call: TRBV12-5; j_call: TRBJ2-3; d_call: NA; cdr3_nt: TGTGCTAGTGGTTTGAGGGTAGCGGAGTCTAGCACAGATACGCAGTATTTT; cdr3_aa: CASGLRVAESSTDTQYF
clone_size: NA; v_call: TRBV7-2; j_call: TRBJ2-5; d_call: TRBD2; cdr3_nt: TGTGCCAGCAGCTTAGAATCTTCCAGCGGGGGGACCCAGTACTTC; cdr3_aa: CASSLESSSGGTQYF
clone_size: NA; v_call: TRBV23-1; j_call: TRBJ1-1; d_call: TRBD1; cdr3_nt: TGCGCCAGCAGCCATGGACAGGGGGATAACACTGAAGCTTTCTTT; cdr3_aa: CASSHGQGDNTEAFF
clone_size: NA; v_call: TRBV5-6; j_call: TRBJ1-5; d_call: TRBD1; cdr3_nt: TGTGCCAGCAGTACGGACAGGGGGAATCAGCCCCAGCATTTT; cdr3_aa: CASSTDRGNQPQHF
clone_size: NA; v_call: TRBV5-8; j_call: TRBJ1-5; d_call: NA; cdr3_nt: TGTGCCAGCAACAACAGGGTCTACGGCAATCAGCCCCAGCATTTT; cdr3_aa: CASNNRVYGNQPQHF
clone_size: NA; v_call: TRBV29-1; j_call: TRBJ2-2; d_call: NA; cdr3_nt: TGCAGCGTTGGTTCAATTGACTACCTAAACACCGGGGAGCTGTTTTTT; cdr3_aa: CSVGSIDYLNTGELFF
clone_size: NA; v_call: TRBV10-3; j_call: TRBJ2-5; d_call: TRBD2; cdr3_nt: TGTGCCATCAGTGAGTCTAGCGGGGGGCCGTACCAAGAGACCCAGTACTTC; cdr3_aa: CAISESSGGPYQETQYF
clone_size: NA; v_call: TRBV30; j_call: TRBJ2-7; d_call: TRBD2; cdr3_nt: TGTGCCTGGCGAAAAACCGGGACTAGCGGATACGAGCAGTACTTC; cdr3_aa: CAWRKTGTSGYEQYF
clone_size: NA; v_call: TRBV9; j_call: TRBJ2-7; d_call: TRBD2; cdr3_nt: TGTGCCAGCAGCGTAGCGGGGGGGGCCCCCTACGAGCAGTACTTC; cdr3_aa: CASSVAGGAPYEQYF
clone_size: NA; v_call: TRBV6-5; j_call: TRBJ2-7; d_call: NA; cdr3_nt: TGTGCCAGCAGTCAGGGCTCCTACGAGCAGTACTTC; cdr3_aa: CASSQGSYEQYF
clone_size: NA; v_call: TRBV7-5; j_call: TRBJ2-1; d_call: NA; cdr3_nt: TGTGTCAGAAGCCTAGGACAGGGGGACAATGAGCAGTTCTTC; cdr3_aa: CVRSLGQGDNEQFF
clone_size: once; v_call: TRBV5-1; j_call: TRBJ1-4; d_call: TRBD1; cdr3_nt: TGCGCCAGCAGCGGGGGACAGGGGGCCACTAATGAAAAACTGTTTTTT; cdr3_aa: CASSGGQGATNEKLFF
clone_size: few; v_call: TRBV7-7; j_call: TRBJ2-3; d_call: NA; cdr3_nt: TGTGCTAGCAGCCTCGGGCCAGGGGGGACAGATACGCAGTATTTT; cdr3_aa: CASSLGPGGTDTQYF
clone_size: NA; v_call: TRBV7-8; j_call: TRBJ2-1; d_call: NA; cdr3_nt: TGTGCCAGCAGCTTAAGAGCGGGTAGCTCCTACAATGAGCAGTTCTTC; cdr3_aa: CASSLRAGSSYNEQFF
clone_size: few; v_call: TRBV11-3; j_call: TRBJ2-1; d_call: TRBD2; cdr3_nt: TGTGCCAGCAGCTTAGACTCGACTAGCGGGGCCAATGAGCAGTTCTTC; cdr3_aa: CASSLDSTSGANEQFF
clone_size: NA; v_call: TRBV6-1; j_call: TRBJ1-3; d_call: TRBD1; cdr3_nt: TGTGCCAGCAGTGTGGACAGGGGAAACACCATATATTTT; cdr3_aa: CASSVDRGNTIYF
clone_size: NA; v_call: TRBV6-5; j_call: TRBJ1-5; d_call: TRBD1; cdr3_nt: TGTGCCAGCTACCGGGACAGGGGTCAGCCCCAGCATTTT; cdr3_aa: CASYRDRGQPQHF
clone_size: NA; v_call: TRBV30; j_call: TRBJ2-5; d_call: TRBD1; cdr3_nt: TGTGCCTGGAGCAACAGGGGCCGGCAAGAGACCCAGTACTTC; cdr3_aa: CAWSNRGRQETQYF
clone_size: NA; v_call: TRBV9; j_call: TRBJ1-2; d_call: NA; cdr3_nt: TGTGCCAGCAGCACAGAACATGGCTACACCTTC; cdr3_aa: CASSTEHGYTF
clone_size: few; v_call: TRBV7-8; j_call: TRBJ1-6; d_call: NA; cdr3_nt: TGTGCCAGCGGGAGACCCTCCTATAATTCACCCCTCCACTTT; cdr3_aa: CASGRPSYNSPLHF
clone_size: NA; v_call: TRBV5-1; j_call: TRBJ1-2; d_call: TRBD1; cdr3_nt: TGCGCCAGCAGCCAGACAGGGTCTAACTATGGCTACACCTTC; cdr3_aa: CASSQTGSNYGYTF
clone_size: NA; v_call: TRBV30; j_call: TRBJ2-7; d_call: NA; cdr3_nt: TGTGCCTGGGACGCTGGGGGGAAGGTGCAGTACTTC; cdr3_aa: CAWDAGGKVQYF
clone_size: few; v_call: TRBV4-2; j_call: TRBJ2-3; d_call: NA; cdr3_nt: TGTGCCAGCAGCCAGTTGGACAGGACTAATAGGGATACGCAGTATTTT; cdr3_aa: CASSQLDRTNRDTQYF
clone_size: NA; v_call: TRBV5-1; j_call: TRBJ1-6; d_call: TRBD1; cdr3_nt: TGCGCCAGCAGCTTGAGTGGAGTACAGGGGAATTCACCCCTCCACTTT; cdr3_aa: CASSLSGVQGNSPLHF
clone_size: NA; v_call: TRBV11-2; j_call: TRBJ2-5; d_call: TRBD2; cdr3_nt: TGTGCCAGCAAGCCCGGGACGGCGCGGGAGCAGTACTTC; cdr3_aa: CASKPGTAREQYF
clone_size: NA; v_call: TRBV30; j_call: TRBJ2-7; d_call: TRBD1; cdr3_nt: TGTGCCTGGAGTCCAACAGGGGCCGAGCAGTACTTC; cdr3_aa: CAWSPTGAEQYF
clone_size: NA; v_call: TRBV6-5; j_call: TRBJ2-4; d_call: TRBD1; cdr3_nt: TGTGCCAGCAGTTATTATCCGGGACAGGGGACGAACATTCAGTACTTC; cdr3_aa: CASSYYPGQGTNIQYF
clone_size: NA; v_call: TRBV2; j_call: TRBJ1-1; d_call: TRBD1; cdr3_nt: TGTGCCAGCAGGGAGGACAGGCCAAGGGCTGAAGCTTTCTTT; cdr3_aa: CASREDRPRAEAFF
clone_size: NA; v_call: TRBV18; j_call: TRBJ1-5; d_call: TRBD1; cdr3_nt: TGTGCCAGCGACCCGACAGGGAAGAGTCAGCCCCAGCATTTT; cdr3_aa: CASDPTGKSQPQHF
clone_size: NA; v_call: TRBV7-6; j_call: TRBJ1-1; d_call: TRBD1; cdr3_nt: TGTGCCAGCAGCTTAGGAGGGGGCGCGACTGAAGCTTTCTTT; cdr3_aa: CASSLGGGATEAFF
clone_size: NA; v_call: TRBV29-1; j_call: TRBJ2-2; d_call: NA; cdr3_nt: TGCAGCGTTGAGAGGGACACCGGGGAGCTGTTTTTT; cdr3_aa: CSVERDTGELFF
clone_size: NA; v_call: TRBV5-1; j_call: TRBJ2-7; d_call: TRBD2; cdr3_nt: TGCGCCAGCAGCTTGGACGAGGGCGGGGGTGCCTACGAGCAGTACTTC; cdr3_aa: CASSLDEGGGAYEQYF
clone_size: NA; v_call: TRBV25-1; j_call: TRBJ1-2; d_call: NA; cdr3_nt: TGTGCCAGCAGTGACCCCCTTGGGGGGGACTATGGCTACACCTTC; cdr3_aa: CASSDPLGGDYGYTF
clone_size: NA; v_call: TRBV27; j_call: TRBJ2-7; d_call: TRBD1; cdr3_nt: TGTGCCAGCAGTTCTACCCTCGGACAGGGATTGCGATCTGGTCAGTACTTC; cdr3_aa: CASSSTLGQGLRSGQYF
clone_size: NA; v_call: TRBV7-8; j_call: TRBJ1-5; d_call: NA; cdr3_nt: TGTGCCAGCAGCTTAAGCAGGGTGGGGTCAAGGGCCCAGCATTTT; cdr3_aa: CASSLSRVGSRAQHF